The TCR beta chain described here comes from a study of cytomegalovirus exposure and HLA in healthy donors. Primers: 60 Vbeta forward and 13 Jbeta reverse. The authors' processing: It was a later analysis that counted tens of millions of unique TCR beta chains, of which some 9.9 million were shared. Profiling relied on immunoSEQ multiplex PCR, and the TCRdb table lists in-frame clones only, not all of them. That table supplies the V and J calls and clone size; D and trimming were determined from the DNA. The sample holds almost 200,000 clones, roughly 77% seen once. This CDR3 is built from 17 residues. The germline V gene encodes CDR1 LNHNV and CDR2 YYDKDF (reference sequence). V dropped 1 base and J dropped 0; count of bases not matched to a gene: 8. Details on this clone: The antigen is not known.

Study-wide findings and caveats: A later analysis showed that HLA-associated TCR beta chains had undergone more clonal expansion than equally common others. A later analysis appeared to link common viral pathogens to several of the most significant clusters. A later look showed TCR association rates differing by HLA locus, highest for DRB1 and lowest for HLA-C.

The chain couples TRBV15 to TRBJ2-7, with TRBD2 matching over 8 bases. Sample: PBMCs. The sequence derives from a male donor in good health and CMV-seropositive. This chain's CDR3 is CATSRVSSGYSSYEQYF. The DNA for the CDR3 is TGTGCCACCAGCAGAGTCTCTAGCGGGTACAGCTCCTACGAGCAGTACTTC.